The rows below give T cell receptor beta chains drawn from one sample of a study of T-cell memory formation after mild COVID-19. In TCRdb, the 5' RACE reads were re-called with MiXCR into one record per CDR3 protein. This sample has hundreds of thousands of distinct CDR3 sequences; 20% occur once, and the top ten carry 8.4%. Sequenced input: PBMCs or a T cell subset sorted from them (not recorded which). All receptors derive from an adult woman who had mild COVID-19 (a few samples of this study predate the infection). Cell type and time point are not known. The conserved cysteine and the conserved F or W are not part of the CDR3 here. Size is stated for part of the rows, as once, few or many counts, or as a class when the clone is expanded.

v_gene	abundance	j_gene	CDR3aa
TRBV25-1	many	TRBJ2-7	ASSEGFRQGNYEQY
TRBV5-6	-	TRBJ2-3	ASSLTAGEPTDTQY
TRBV5-1	few	TRBJ2-1	ASSLGIQWGDGNEQF
TRBV12-3/TRBV12-4	many	TRBJ1-5	ASSLLQGQPQH
TRBV24-1	-	TRBJ2-4	ATSDPRSGPKNIQY
TRBV9	few	TRBJ2-7	ASSVAGTGDEQY
TRBV4-3	-	TRBJ2-1	ASSQEGSGRYEQF
TRBV29-1	-	TRBJ2-7	SVRTSRTYEQY
TRBV7-9	-	TRBJ1-4	ASSSDLGQLNEKLF
TRBV6-5	few	TRBJ2-4	ASRGQGPNIQY
TRBV7-9	many	TRBJ1-2	ASSLDYYGYT
TRBV2	-	TRBJ1-1	ASRDTPQGWAF
TRBV6-1	-	TRBJ1-1	ASSEGYPNTEAF
TRBV2	few	TRBJ2-7	ASKGTGGSYEQY
TRBV10-2	few	TRBJ2-7	ASSESKLADSSYEQY
TRBV7-3	many	TRBJ2-3	ASSLTAGQGEY
TRBV2	-	TRBJ1-5	ASRWVGGSNQPQH
TRBV5-4	few	TRBJ1-1	ASSLDRNKAF
TRBV3-1	many	TRBJ1-3	ASSLGQGTGNTIY
TRBV4-1	-	TRBJ2-3	ASSYGTSGLTDTQY
TRBV24-1	-	TRBJ1-5	ATSDGTANQPQH
TRBV6-5	few	TRBJ1-3	ASSYGAGFAPGNTIY
TRBV7-2	few	TRBJ2-3	ASSLGLGGADTQY
TRBV18	-	TRBJ2-2	ASRTGMNTGELF
TRBV5-1	few	TRBJ2-7	ASSLHSSYEQY
TRBV6-5	few	TRBJ1-1	ATQQRAGTEAF
TRBV9	once	TRBJ2-6	ASSGSLGANVLT
TRBV20-1	few	TRBJ2-1	SASMRLAGGIDEQF
TRBV2	-	TRBJ2-7	ASSNGQGRGEQY
TRBV5-1	-	TRBJ2-3	ASSLERGATDTQY
TRBV27	-	TRBJ1-2	ASSMGGQAGYT
TRBV7-9	few	TRBJ2-1	ASSLDRNNEQF
TRBV5-4	-	TRBJ1-2	ASSLPDRGTYGYT
TRBV12-3/TRBV12-4	-	TRBJ1-5	ASSLGVGLSQPQH
TRBV7-8	-	TRBJ2-3	ASSLAPAGVTDTQY
TRBV7-9	few	TRBJ2-1	ASSLSPEGANEQF
TRBV25-1	-	TRBJ1-2	ASRGRGRGMDGYT
TRBV29-1	-	TRBJ2-3	SVWGPRGYTQY
TRBV29-1	-	TRBJ1-2	SVARTDYGYT
TRBV2	-	TRBJ2-2	ASSEGAWGRTGELF
TRBV5-5	-	TRBJ1-2	ASSLEYANPYGYT
TRBV12-3/TRBV12-4	few	TRBJ1-4	ASSRTNEKLF
TRBV14	-	TRBJ2-1	ASSRGTSGLYNEQF
TRBV7-9	few	TRBJ2-7	ASSLSLRRYEQY
TRBV3-1	few	TRBJ2-3	ASSQSGTDTQY
TRBV10-3	few	TRBJ1-1	AISDRGGNTEAF
TRBV7-9	few	TRBJ2-1	ASSPRGGSGGYNEQF
TRBV9	few	TRBJ2-2	ASSVAFSTGELF
TRBV12-3/TRBV12-4	many	TRBJ2-2	ASSPGVSTGELF
TRBV12-3/TRBV12-4	few	TRBJ1-4	ASQSSLGGIEKLF
TRBV7-8	-	TRBJ2-1	ASSLVSEQL
TRBV24-1	-	TRBJ1-5	ATSDDRVQPQH
TRBV5-1	-	TRBJ1-3	ASSLDVGGFGNTIY
TRBV6-5	-	TRBJ1-2	ASSVRGHYGYT
TRBV10-3	many	TRBJ1-6	AIGPKNSPLH
TRBV5-1	-	TRBJ1-6	ASSFDRGQSPNSPLH
TRBV19	few	TRBJ2-7	ASAWGTSGSSEQY
TRBV12-3/TRBV12-4	-	TRBJ1-2	ASSLARGDYGYT
TRBV7-9	few	TRBJ1-4	ASSFSGTTNEKLF
TRBV7-9	-	TRBJ2-1	ASSLMQGPYNEQF